The clone carrying this T cell receptor beta chain was observed many times. Its target is unknown. Study-wide results and limits: The larger cohort examined one V-J beta rearrangement, not whole repertoires. Greatest tumor Treg TCR overlap was with tumor naive CD4+ cells.

CD4+CD45RO+CD25- cells were isolated as memory CD4+ T cells. After constant-region reverse-primer amplification, full-length variable regions underwent semi-nested PCR with Nested Universal Primer A. TCRdb ran MiXCR on the 5' RACE reads and lists one entry per CDR3 protein. The sample lists approximately 60,000 distinct CDR3 sequences, around 28% seen once, with 3% to 4% in the top ten. The sequenced sample consisted of tumor-infiltrating memory CD4+ T cells sorted from the breast tumor. Described subset: memory CD4+ T cells, CD4+CD45RO+CD25-. The TCR sequence derives from a female donor with breast cancer.

CDR3 loop: CSVDGVGYGYTF. The CDR3 nucleotides are TGCAGCGTGGACGGGGTTGGATATGGCTACACCTTC. The chain combines TRBV29-1 with TRBJ1-2; D is ambiguous. The V end lost 6 bases, the J end lost 5 bases, and 13 bases lay between the germline ends. The CDR3 contains 12 residues. Germline CDR1 and CDR2: SQVTM and ANQGSEA.